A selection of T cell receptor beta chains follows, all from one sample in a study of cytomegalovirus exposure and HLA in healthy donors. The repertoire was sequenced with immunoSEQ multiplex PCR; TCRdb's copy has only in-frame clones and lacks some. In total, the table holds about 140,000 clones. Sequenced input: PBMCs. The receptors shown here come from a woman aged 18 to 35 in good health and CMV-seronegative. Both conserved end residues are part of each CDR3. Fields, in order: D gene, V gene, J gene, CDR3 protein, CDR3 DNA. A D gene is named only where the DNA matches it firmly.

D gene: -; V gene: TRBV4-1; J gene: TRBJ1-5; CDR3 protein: CASSQVFGVGPGGPQHF; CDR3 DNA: TGCGCCAGCAGCCAAGTCTTCGGGGTAGGACCCGGTGGGCCCCAGCATTTT
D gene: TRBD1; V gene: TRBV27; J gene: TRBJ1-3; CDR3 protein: CASSSTGGAGNTIYF; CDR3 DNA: TGTGCCAGCAGTTCGACAGGGGGTGCTGGAAACACCATATATTTT
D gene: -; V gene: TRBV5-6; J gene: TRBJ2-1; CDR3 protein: CASSPGTQTYNEQFF; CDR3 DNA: TGTGCCAGCAGCCCCGGGACACAGACCTACAATGAGCAGTTCTTC
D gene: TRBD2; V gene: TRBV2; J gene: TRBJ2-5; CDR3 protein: CASSEGLAGGAGETQYF; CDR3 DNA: TGTGCCAGCAGTGAAGGGCTAGCGGGAGGAGCGGGGGAGACCCAGTACTTC
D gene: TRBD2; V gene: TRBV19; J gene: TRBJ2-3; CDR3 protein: CASSKKRDHFHTDTQYF; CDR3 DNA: TGTGCCAGTAGTAAGAAGCGGGACCATTTCCACACAGATACGCAGTATTTT
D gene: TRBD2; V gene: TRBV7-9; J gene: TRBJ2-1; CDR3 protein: CASSPQTSGISYNEQFF; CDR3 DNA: TGTGCCAGCAGCCCTCAGACTAGCGGGATATCCTACAATGAGCAGTTCTTC
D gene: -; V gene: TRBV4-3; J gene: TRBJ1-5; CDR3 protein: CASSQDRDQPQHF; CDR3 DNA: TGCGCCAGCAGCCAAGACAGGGATCAGCCCCAGCATTTT
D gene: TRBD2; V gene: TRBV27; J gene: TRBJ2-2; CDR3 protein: CASRHTSGDGTGELFF; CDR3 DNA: TGTGCCAGCAGGCACACTAGCGGGGATGGAACCGGGGAGCTGTTTTTT
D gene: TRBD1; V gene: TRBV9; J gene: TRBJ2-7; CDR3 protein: CASSGRDRASEQYF; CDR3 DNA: TGTGCCAGCAGCGGCCGGGACAGGGCCTCCGAGCAGTACTTC
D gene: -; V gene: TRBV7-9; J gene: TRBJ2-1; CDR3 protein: CASLRGFAYNEQFF; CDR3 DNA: TGTGCCAGCTTACGGGGGTTCGCATACAATGAGCAGTTCTTC
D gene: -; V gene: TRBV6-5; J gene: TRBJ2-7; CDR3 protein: CASRRTEGYEQYF; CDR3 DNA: TGTGCCAGCAGACGGACGGAGGGGTACGAGCAGTACTTC
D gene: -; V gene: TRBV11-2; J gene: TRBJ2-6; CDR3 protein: CASSSYLGLMMAGANVLTF; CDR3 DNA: TGTGCCAGCAGCTCCTACCTGGGCCTCATGATGGCTGGGGCCAACGTCCTGACTTTC
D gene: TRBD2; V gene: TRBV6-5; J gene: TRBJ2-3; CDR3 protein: CASRRSGRPTDTQYF; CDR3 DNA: TGTGCCAGCAGACGTAGCGGGAGGCCCACAGATACGCAGTATTTT
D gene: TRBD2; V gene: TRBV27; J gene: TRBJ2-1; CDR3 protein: CASRVSGESGFEQFF; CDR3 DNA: TGTGCCAGCAGGGTTAGCGGGGAGAGTGGGTTTGAGCAGTTCTTC
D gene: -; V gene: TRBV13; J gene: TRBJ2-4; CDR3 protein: CASSFSQGKAKNIQYF; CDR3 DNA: TGTGCCAGCAGCTTCAGTCAGGGTAAAGCCAAAAACATTCAGTACTTC
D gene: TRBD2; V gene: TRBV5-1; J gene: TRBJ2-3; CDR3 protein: CASSFGLAADTQYF; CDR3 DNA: TGCGCCAGCAGCTTCGGACTAGCGGCAGATACGCAGTATTTT
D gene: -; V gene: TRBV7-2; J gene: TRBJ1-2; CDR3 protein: CASSWSGGGYTF; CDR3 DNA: TGTGCCAGCAGCTGGTCCGGGGGTGGCTACACCTTC
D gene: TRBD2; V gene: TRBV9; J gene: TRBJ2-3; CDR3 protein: CASSVGTSGNTDTQYF; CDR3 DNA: TGTGCCAGCAGCGTAGGGACTAGCGGAAACACAGATACGCAGTATTTT